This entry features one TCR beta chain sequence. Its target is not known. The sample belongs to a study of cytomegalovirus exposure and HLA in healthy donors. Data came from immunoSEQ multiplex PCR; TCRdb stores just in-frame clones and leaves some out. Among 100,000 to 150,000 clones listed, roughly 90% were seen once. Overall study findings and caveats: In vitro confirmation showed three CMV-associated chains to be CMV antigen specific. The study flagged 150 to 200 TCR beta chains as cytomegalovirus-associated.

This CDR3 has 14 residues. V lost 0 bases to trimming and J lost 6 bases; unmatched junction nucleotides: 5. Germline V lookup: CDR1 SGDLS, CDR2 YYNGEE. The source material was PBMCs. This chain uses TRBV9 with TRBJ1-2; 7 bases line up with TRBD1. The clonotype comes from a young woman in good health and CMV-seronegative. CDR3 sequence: CASSVAGGGDGYTF. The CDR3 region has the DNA TGTGCCAGCAGCGTAGCAGGGGGAGGCGATGGCTACACCTTC.